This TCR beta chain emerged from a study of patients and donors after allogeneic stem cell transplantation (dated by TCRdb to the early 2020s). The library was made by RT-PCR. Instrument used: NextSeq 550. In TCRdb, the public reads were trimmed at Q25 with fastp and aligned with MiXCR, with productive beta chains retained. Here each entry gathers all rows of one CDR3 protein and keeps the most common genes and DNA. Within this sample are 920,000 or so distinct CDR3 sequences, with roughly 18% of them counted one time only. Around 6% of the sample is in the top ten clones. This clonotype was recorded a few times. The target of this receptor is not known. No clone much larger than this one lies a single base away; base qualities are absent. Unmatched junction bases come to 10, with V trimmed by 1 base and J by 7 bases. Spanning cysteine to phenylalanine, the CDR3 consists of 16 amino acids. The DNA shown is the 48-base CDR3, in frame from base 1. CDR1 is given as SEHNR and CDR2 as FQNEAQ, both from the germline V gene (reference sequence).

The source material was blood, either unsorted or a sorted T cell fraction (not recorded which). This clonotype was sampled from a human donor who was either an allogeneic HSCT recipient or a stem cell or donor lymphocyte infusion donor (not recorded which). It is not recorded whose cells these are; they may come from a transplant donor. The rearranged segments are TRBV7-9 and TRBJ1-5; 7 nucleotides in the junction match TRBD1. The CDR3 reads CASSLGLTGADQPQHF. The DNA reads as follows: TGTGCCAGCAGCTTAGGGCTCACAGGGGCAGACCAGCCCCAGCATTTT.